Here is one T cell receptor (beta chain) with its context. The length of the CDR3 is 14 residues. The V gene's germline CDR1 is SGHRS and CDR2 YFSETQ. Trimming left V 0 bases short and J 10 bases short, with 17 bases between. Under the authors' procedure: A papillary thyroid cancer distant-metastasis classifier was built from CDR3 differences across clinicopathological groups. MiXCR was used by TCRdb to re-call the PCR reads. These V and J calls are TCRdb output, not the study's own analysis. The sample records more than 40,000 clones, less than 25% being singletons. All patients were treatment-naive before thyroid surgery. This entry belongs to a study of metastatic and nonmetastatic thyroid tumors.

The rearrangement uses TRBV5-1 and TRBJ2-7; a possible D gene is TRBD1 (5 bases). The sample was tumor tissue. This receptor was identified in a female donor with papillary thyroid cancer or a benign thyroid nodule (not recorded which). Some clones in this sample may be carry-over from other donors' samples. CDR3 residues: CASSLEETVHYQYF. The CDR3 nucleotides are TGCGCCAGCAGCTTGGAGGAGACAGTCCACTATCAGTACTTC.